This TCR beta chain was documented in a study of blood T cell repertoires in COVID-19. Study at large: Collection of acute and convalescent COVID-19 samples took place in the United States, Italy and Spain. From T cells, B-cell-depleted T cells, or PBMCs came the material, which was cDNA or gDNA.

This CDR3 spans 16 amino acids. From germline, CDR1 is SGHVS and CDR2 FNYEAQ. V was pared by 4 bases and J by 2 bases, with 16 bases between. Authors' analysis steps: Estimation of nucleated cell counts was performed using reference gene primer amplification. Some clones are missing from TCRdb's copy, which holds only in-frame ones; the method was immunoSEQ multiplex PCR. For V, J and clone size, that table is used; D and trimming come from the DNA. The sample includes around 220,000 clones, approximately 80% of them seen just once. This clone was recorded once. Input material: peripheral blood. The sequence derives from a woman older than 75 with acute or convalescent COVID-19. J is TRBJ2-3 and V is TRBV7-6; D uncertain. CDR3 protein: CASSSRNGLLTDTQYF. CDR3 bases: TGTGCCAGCAGCTCCCGGAATGGGCTGCTCACAGATACGCAGTATTTT.